This TCR beta chain was recovered during a study of shared T cell receptors in the human thymus. Repertoires were generated with immunoSEQ multiplex PCR, while TCRdb's copy carries only in-frame clones and drops some. The data hold 500,000 to 750,000 clones, with around 87% observed a single time. The CDR3 has 13 residues. CDR1 is LNHNV, CDR2 YYDKDF, per germline (reference sequence). Deletions cut 3 bases from V and 6 bases from J, with 9 bases between. These data were also filed under a second study, of human thymus T cells. That paper adds: Thymic and blood repertoires seemed to favor certain V and J genes. Unrelated people showed highly overlapping thymic repertoires, related research reported.

The chain carries TRBV15 and TRBJ2-1; TRBD2 is a possible D gene (5 bases). The sample taken for sequencing was thymocytes. The origin of this receptor is a boy in the first two years of life with a congenital heart defect. The CDR3 is CATSSREPNEQFF. The CDR3 DNA sequence: TGTGCCACCAGCAGTAGGGAGCCCAATGAGCAGTTCTTC.